The 31 T cell receptor beta chains below all came from one sample that was sequenced in a study of CD8+ T cells in alopecia areata. RNA extraction was followed by reverse transcription into cDNA, which acted as the sequencing template. Some clones are missing from TCRdb's copy, which holds only in-frame ones; the method was immunoSEQ multiplex PCR. Of over 150,000 clones listed, 58% are singletons. The treatment was: oral pan-JAK inhibitor, 5-10 mg twice daily. The source was CD4+ T cells sorted from blood, collected at week 24, from a patient treated with tofacitinib. Receptor source: a human donor with alopecia areata.

This clone was detected only a few times. The chain is built from TRBV27 and TRBJ2-5, with TRBD1 matching 12 bases. Trimming cost V 4 bases and J 4 bases; bases outside gene matches: 7. Germline values: CDR1 MNHEY, CDR2 SMNVEV (reference sequence). This CDR3 has 16 amino acids. CDR3 loop: CASSSAGTGGLETQYF. In DNA form, the CDR3 reads TGTGCCAGCAGTTCCGCCGGGACAGGGGGCCTAGAGACCCAGTACTTC.

The chain couples TRBV7-2 to TRBJ2-3; D remains unclear. V lost 4 bases, J lost 5 bases, and 10 bases lay in between. CDR1 and CDR2 (germline): SGHTA, FQGNSA. This CDR3 has 13 residues. CDR3 bases: TGTGCCAGCAGCTCCAGCATAAAAGATACGCAGTATTTT. Amino acids: CASSSSIKDTQYF.

V gene TRBV5-1 combines with J gene TRBJ1-1; the match to TRBD1 covers 8 bases. The ends lost 3 bases at V and 4 bases at J; junction bases unmatched: 8. The CDR3 sequence is 15 residues long. Germline V lookup: CDR1 SGHRS, CDR2 YFSETQ. CDR3 nucleotide sequence: TGCGCCAGCAGCTACGGACAGGGTGGGGTCACTGAAGCTTTCTTT. Translating it yields CASSYGQGGVTEAFF.

The V and J genes are TRBV6-5 and TRBJ1-1, with 8 bases lining up with TRBD1. This CDR3 comprises 13 residues. CDR1 MNHEY and CDR2 SVGAGI come from the germline V gene. The V segment lost 6 bases and the J segment 1 base; nucleotides outside the gene matches: 1. CDR3 residues: CASRGTGNTEAFF. The CDR3, as DNA: TGTGCCAGCAGAGGGACAGGGAACACTGAAGCTTTCTTT.

This clone has just one count. In DNA form, the CDR3 reads TGTGCCAGCAGCTTGCTGGCGGGTCTCAGCTACACCTTC. Its translation: CASSLLAGLSYTF. The gene calls are TRBV7-9 and TRBJ1-2; D is uncertain. V was cut by 3 bases and J by 9 bases, with 14 bases left in between. CDR3 length: 13 amino acids. CDR1 and CDR2 (germline): SEHNR, FQNEAQ (reference sequence).

V gene TRBV29-1 combines with J gene TRBJ1-5; D is unclear. This CDR3 spans 14 amino acids. The V gene's germline CDR1 is SQVTM and CDR2 ANQGSEA. The V end lost 2 bases, the J end lost 3 bases, and 11 bases lay between the germline ends. In nucleotides, the CDR3 is TGCAGCGTTGAAATGGGAGGCCCCAATCAGCCCCAGCATTTT. This codes for CSVEMGGPNQPQHF.

The J gene is TRBJ2-3, the V gene TRBV29-1; D call uncertain. Deletions cut 4 bases from V and 0 bases from J, with 8 bases between. From germline, CDR1 is SQVTM and CDR2 ANQGSEA. The CDR3 totals 13 residues. The CDR3 loop is CSVVLSSTDTQYF. CDR3 in DNA: TGCAGCGTTGTTTTGTCTAGCACAGATACGCAGTATTTT.

This rearrangement joins TRBV5-1 to TRBJ2-1; 8 bases are shared with TRBD2. The V gene's germline CDR1 is SGHRS and CDR2 YFSETQ. Germline trimming cut 6 bases from V and 4 bases from J; bases unmatched to any gene: 6. This CDR3 spans 14 amino acids. The CDR3 loop reads CASKALAGYNEQFF. DNA of the CDR3: TGCGCCAGCAAGGCCTTAGCGGGGTACAATGAGCAGTTCTTC. Based on the CDR3 plus reference TRBV5-1 and TRBJ2-1, the full variable domain is KAGVTQTPRYLIKTRGQQVTLSCSPISGHRSVSWYQQTPGQGLQFLFEYFSETQRNKGNFPGRFSGRQFSNSRSEMNVSTLELGDSALYLCASKALAGYNEQFFGPGTRLTVL.

This clone appeared a single time. The chain has TRBV4-3 and TRBJ2-3; D is undetermined. The CDR3 totals 12 residues. Deletions cut 0 bases from V and 5 bases from J, with 3 bases between. CDR1 and CDR2 from the germline V gene are LGHNA and YSLEER. CDR3 DNA sequence: TGCGCCAGCAGCCAAGATCGAGATACGCAGTATTTT. Translating gives CASSQDRDTQYF.

The CDR3 region is CASSLGYRNYEQFF. The CDR3 DNA sequence: TGTGCCAGCAGCTTGGGATACAGAAACTATGAGCAGTTCTTC. The chain carries TRBV5-6 and TRBJ2-1, with D unclear. The germline V and J ends were trimmed by 0 bases and 8 bases, with 12 bases remaining between them. The CDR3 consists of 14 residues. Germline V gene sequence: CDR1 SGHDT, CDR2 YYEEEE.

The chain links TRBV7-8 to TRBJ2-7; 12 nucleotides match TRBD2. Germline CDR1 and CDR2: SGHVS and FQNEAQ. The V and J ends lost 3 bases and 2 bases, in that order; junction bases with no gene match: 2. The CDR3 runs to 15 residues. The CDR3 protein is CASSFGLAGPYEQYF. Here the CDR3 DNA reads TGTGCCAGCAGCTTCGGACTAGCGGGACCCTACGAGCAGTACTTC.

The V call is TRBV29-1, the J call TRBJ1-1; D gene unclear. The germline V gene has CDR1 SQVTM and CDR2 ANQGSEA. Trimming shortened V by 4 bases and J by 4 bases, and 10 bases separated the two germline ends. This CDR3 is 12 amino acids long. CDR3 sequence: CSVARRGTEAFF. In DNA, the CDR3 is TGCAGCGTTGCGCGTCGGGGCACTGAAGCTTTCTTT. Using reference TRBV29-1 and TRBJ1-1 for the parts outside the CDR3, the full variable domain is SAVISQKPSRDICQRGTSLTIQCQVDSQVTMMFWYRQQPGQSLTLIATANQGSEATYESGFVIDKFPISRPNLTFSTLTVSNMSPEDSSIYLCSVARRGTEAFFGQGTRLTVV.

This clone has ten or more counts. This sequence joins TRBV6-6 and TRBJ1-6; no clear D gene. The CDR3 sequence is 12 residues long. V lost 5 bases and J 7 bases, leaving 6 bases between the germline ends. Germline V gives CDR1 MNHNY, CDR2 SVGAGI (reference sequence). The CDR3 protein is CASSPANSPLHF. As DNA, the CDR3 is TGTGCCAGCAGTCCGGCCAATTCACCCCTCCACTTT.

This chain links TRBV18 with TRBJ2-7; a possible D gene is TRBD1 (6 bases). Germline values: CDR1 KGHSH, CDR2 LQKENI. Trimming took 8 bases from V and 2 from J, leaving 16 bases between them. The CDR3 sequence is 14 residues long. This chain's CDR3 is CASLRDINAYEQYF. CDR3 DNA: TGTGCCAGCCTCCGGGACATAAATGCCTACGAGCAGTACTTC. The whole variable domain, filled in from reference TRBV18 and TRBJ2-7, reads NAGVMQNPRHLVRRRGQEARLRCSPMKGHSHVYWYRQLPEEGLKFMVYLQKENIIDESGMPKERFSAEFPKEGPSILRIQQVVRGDSAAYFCASLRDINAYEQYFGPGTRLTVT.

The chain carries TRBV5-4 and TRBJ2-3; perhaps TRBD2 as D (6 bases). V lost 4 bases to trimming and J lost 4 bases, with 13 bases between them. The CDR3 has 14 amino acids. The germline V gene has CDR1 SGHNT and CDR2 YYREEE (reference sequence). The CDR3 DNA reads TGTGCCAGCAGCATCCGGGACTTACCAGATACGCAGTATTTT. Amino acids: CASSIRDLPDTQYF.

V is TRBV30 and J is TRBJ1-5; D perhaps matches TRBD1 (6 bases). The CDR3 totals 15 residues. Per germline, CDR1 GTSNPN and CDR2 SVGIG (reference sequence). Trimming removed 5 bases from V and 2 bases from J, with 16 bases in between. The CDR3 DNA reads as TGTGCCTGGTCTCCCTTCGGACAGCGCAATCAGCCCCAGCATTTT. It translates to CAWSPFGQRNQPQHF.

The rearrangement joins TRBV29-1 to TRBJ1-6, with 7 nucleotides matching TRBD1. Trimming at V came to 5 bases and at J to 7 bases, leaving 8 bases not matched to a gene. The CDR3 spans 14 residues. Looked up from germline, CDR1 is SQVTM and CDR2 is ANQGSEA. CDR3 sequence reads: CSVSSDRENSPLHF. CDR3 DNA: TGCAGCGTTTCCAGTGACAGGGAGAATTCACCCCTCCACTTT.

In this sample, this clone turned up once. The CDR3 region is CASSSSAGYEQYF. CDR3 DNA: TGTGCCAGCAGCTCTAGCGCCGGTTACGAGCAGTACTTC. The chain carries TRBV28 and TRBJ2-7, with a tentative D call TRBD2 (6 bases). The V and J ends lost 6 bases and 4 bases respectively, with 13 bases between them. This CDR3 region has 13 residues. CDR1 MDHEN and CDR2 SYDVKM come from the germline V gene.

The rearrangement links TRBV5-1 to TRBJ1-2; the D gene is possibly TRBD1 (5 bases). V was trimmed by 1 base and J by 7 bases, leaving 11 bases between them. Looked up from germline, CDR1 is SGHRS and CDR2 is YFSETQ. CDR3 size: 13 residues. DNA of the CDR3: TGCGCCAGCAGCTTGATTCAGGGAGGTGGCTACACCTTC. The encoded protein is CASSLIQGGGYTF.

This chain connects TRBV30 to TRBJ2-3; possibly TRBD1 for D (6 bases). Trimming removed 0 bases from V and 1 base from J, with 17 bases in between. Germline CDR1 and CDR2: GTSNPN and SVGIG (reference sequence). The CDR3 has 17 residues. The CDR3 nucleotides read TGTGCCTGGAGTGTACTCCAACAGGGAAGGGGCACAGATACGCAGTATTTT. It translates to CAWSVLQQGRGTDTQYF. The full variable domain, its missing parts supplied by reference TRBV30 and TRBJ2-3, is SQTIHQWPATLVQPVGSPLSLECTVEGTSNPNLYWYRQAAGRGLQLLFYSVGIGQISSEVPQNLSASRPQDRQFILSSKKLLLSDSGFYLCAWSVLQQGRGTDTQYFGPGTRLTVL.

The chain carries TRBV7-9 and TRBJ2-1; 11 bases line up with TRBD2. CDR3 length: 16 amino acids. V gave up 0 bases and J gave up 5 bases; unmatched junction bases: 3. The germline gives CDR1 SEHNR, CDR2 FQNEAQ (reference sequence). CDR3: CASSLASGRAHNEQFF. The CDR3 DNA is TGTGCCAGCAGCTTAGCTAGCGGGAGGGCCCACAATGAGCAGTTCTTC. Complete variable domain (other parts from reference TRBV7-9 and TRBJ2-1): DTGVSQNPRHKITKRGQNVTFRCDPISEHNRLYWYRQTLGQGPEFLTYFQNEAQLEKSRLLSDRFSAERPKGSFSTLEIQRTEQGDSAMYLCASSLASGRAHNEQFFGPGTRLTVL.

The chain has TRBV4-3 and TRBJ2-5; D might be TRBD1 (5 bases). CDR1 and CDR2 from the germline V gene are LGHNA and YSLEER. CDR3 length: 15 amino acids. V lost 1 base to trimming and J lost 5 bases, with 14 bases between them. DNA of the CDR3: TGCGCCAGCAGCCAAGGAACAGGCAGGGTCGAGACCCAGTACTTC. Its translation is CASSQGTGRVETQYF.

This clone turned up a few times. V and J are TRBV5-4 and TRBJ2-1; D is unclear. The CDR3 runs 13 residues. Germline V gene lookup returns CDR1 SGHNT and CDR2 YYREEE (reference sequence). V gave up 1 base and J gave up 4 bases, with 6 bases separating them. The CDR3 is CASSLRQYNEQFF. The CDR3 nucleotides are TGTGCCAGCAGCTTGAGGCAATACAATGAGCAGTTCTTC.

The table lists this clone with a count of one. This chain uses TRBV7-2 with TRBJ2-7, with TRBD2 matching 9 bases. This CDR3 contains 16 residues. Germline CDR1 is SGHTA and CDR2 is FQGNSA. V was clipped by 1 base and J by 3 bases; unmatched bases: 7. CDR3: CASSLGRLAANYEQYF. The DNA for the CDR3 is TGTGCCAGCAGCTTAGGGAGACTAGCGGCAAACTACGAGCAGTACTTC.

In its sample, this clone was seen a few times. One end of the junction fails to match germline, which may point to a read error. The chain is built from TRBV2 and TRBJ2-1; weak D call: TRBD1 (6 bases). This CDR3 has 14 amino acids. The germline CDR1 and CDR2 sequences are SNHLY and FYNNEI. CDR3 sequence reads: CASSRTEPPQPRLF. In nucleotides, the CDR3 is TGTGCCAGCAGTCGGACAGAGCCCCCACAGCCCAGGCTCTTC.

The chain has TRBV7-9 and TRBJ2-7; 7 bases agree with TRBD2. Losses at the gene ends were 3 bases for V and 2 bases for J; bases not matched to a gene: 4. CDR1 is SEHNR, CDR2 FQNEAQ, per germline (reference sequence). CDR3 length: 14 amino acids. CDR3 amino acids: CASSLGGTTYEQYF. CDR3 DNA: TGTGCCAGCAGCTTGGGCGGGACTACCTACGAGCAGTACTTC.

The chain is built from TRBV5-1 and TRBJ1-4, with D tentatively TRBD1 (5 bases). CDR1 and CDR2 from the germline V gene are SGHRS and YFSETQ. This CDR3 contains 15 residues. The V end was cut by 1 base, the J end by 2 bases, with 9 bases between. The CDR3 sequence: CASSLSGDTNEKLFF. The CDR3 DNA sequence: TGCGCCAGCAGCTTGAGCGGGGACACTAATGAAAAACTGTTTTTT.

The chain couples TRBV6-5 to TRBJ2-5; 10 nucleotides match TRBD1. From germline, CDR1 is MNHEY and CDR2 SVGAGI. This CDR3 region has 16 residues. V lost 0 bases and J lost 4; bases outside the gene matches: 5. CDR3 region: CASSYSRQGAGETQYF. DNA of the CDR3: TGTGCCAGCAGTTACTCGAGACAGGGGGCTGGAGAGACCCAGTACTTC.

The table lists this clone with a few counts. The rearrangement uses TRBV7-6 and TRBJ2-1; tentative D call: TRBD2 (6 bases). The CDR3 has 18 amino acids. The germline V and J ends were trimmed by 0 bases and 7 bases, with 22 bases remaining between them. The V gene's germline CDR1 is SGHVS and CDR2 FNYEAQ. The CDR3: CASSLALPTSASENEQFF. CDR3 DNA sequence: TGTGCCAGCAGCTTAGCATTACCGACTTCTGCTAGCGAGAATGAGCAGTTCTTC.

The V call is TRBV18, the J call TRBJ2-7; 7 positions agree with TRBD1. Per the germline V gene, CDR1 is KGHSH and CDR2 is LQKENI. V lost 3 bases to trimming and J lost 3 bases; unmatched junction nucleotides: 8. This CDR3 contains 15 residues. The CDR3 DNA sequence: TGTGCCAGCTCACCGTCCACAGGGGCGAACTACGAGCAGTACTTC. Translation gives CASSPSTGANYEQYF. Combining the CDR3 with reference TRBV18 and TRBJ2-7 gives the whole variable domain NAGVMQNPRHLVRRRGQEARLRCSPMKGHSHVYWYRQLPEEGLKFMVYLQKENIIDESGMPKERFSAEFPKEGPSILRIQQVVRGDSAAYFCASSPSTGANYEQYFGPGTRLTVT.

The chain links TRBV4-2 to TRBJ2-5; possible D gene TRBD2, 6 bases. CDR1 and CDR2 from the germline V gene are LGHNA and YNFKEQ. V was trimmed by 5 bases and J by 2 bases, leaving 12 bases between them. This CDR3 comprises 14 residues. CDR3 nucleotide sequence: TGTGCCAGCAGCGAACTAGCCGGACAAGAGACCCAGTACTTC. It codes for CASSELAGQETQYF.